This T cell receptor beta chain was sequenced in a study of blood T cell repertoires in COVID-19. Clones were read by immunoSEQ multiplex PCR, and TCRdb kept only the in-frame ones, dropping some. The table lists about 150,000 clones, approximately 86% of them singletons, with under 4.5% in the top ten. The CDR3 has 16 residues. The trim removed 7 bases at V and 2 bases at J, leaving 11 bases unmatched. Looked up from germline, CDR1 is MNHEY and CDR2 is SMNVEV (reference sequence). The rearrangement links TRBV27 to TRBJ2-1, with TRBD1 identical over 7 bases. This TCR was recovered from a woman aged 40-49 years who had been exposed to COVID-19. The specimen was PBMCs or T cells enriched from blood (not recorded which). CDR3 DNA: TGTGCCAGCACCGCAGAGGGGGCCCGGGCCTACAATGAGCAGTTCTTC. The encoded protein is CASTAEGARAYNEQFF.